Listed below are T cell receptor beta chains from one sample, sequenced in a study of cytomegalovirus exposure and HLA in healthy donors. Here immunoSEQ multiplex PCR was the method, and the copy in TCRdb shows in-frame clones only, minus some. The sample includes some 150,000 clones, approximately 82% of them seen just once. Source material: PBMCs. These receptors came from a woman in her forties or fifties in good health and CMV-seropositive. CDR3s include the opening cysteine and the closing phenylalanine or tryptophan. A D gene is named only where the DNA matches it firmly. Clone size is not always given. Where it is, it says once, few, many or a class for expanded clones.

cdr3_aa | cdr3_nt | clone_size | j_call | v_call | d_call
CASSGPSGRTRYTDTQYF | TGTGCCAGCAGTGGACCTTCGGGGCGGACTAGATACACAGATACGCAGTATTTT | . | TRBJ2-3 | TRBV27 | TRBD2
CASSYGQTSGYTF | TGTGCCAGCAGTTACGGACAGACAAGTGGCTACACCTTC | . | TRBJ1-2 | TRBV6-5 | .
CATSRDTGQGAWEQYF | TGTGCCACCAGCAGAGATACGGGACAGGGGGCATGGGAGCAGTACTTC | . | TRBJ2-7 | TRBV15 | TRBD1
CASSLVLGRRGTGELFF | TGTGCCAGCAGCTTAGTTTTGGGCCGACGGGGCACCGGGGAGCTGTTTTTT | few | TRBJ2-2 | TRBV11-2 | .
CASGQFSGNTIYF | TGTGCCAGTGGACAGTTTTCTGGAAACACCATATATTTT | . | TRBJ1-3 | TRBV6-5 | .
CASSVSTGRTGELFF | TGCGCCAGCAGCGTCTCGACAGGGCGGACCGGGGAGCTGTTTTTT | . | TRBJ2-2 | TRBV10-1 | TRBD1
CASSFPYRDRMMGSPLHF | TGTGCCAGCAGCTTTCCCTACCGGGACAGGATGATGGGGTCACCCCTCCACTTT | few | TRBJ1-6 | TRBV5-6 | TRBD1
CASPFGANVLTF | TGTGCCAGCCCCTTCGGGGCCAACGTCCTGACTTTC | . | TRBJ2-6 | TRBV27 | .
CASSETRPGQGDNEQFF | TGCGCCAGCAGTGAGACACGGCCGGGACAGGGGGACAATGAGCAGTTCTTC | . | TRBJ2-1 | TRBV10-1 | TRBD1
CASSSRQGSGGYTF | TGTGCCAGCAGTTCCAGACAGGGATCCGGTGGCTACACCTTC | . | TRBJ1-2 | TRBV27 | TRBD1
CASSFTGSEAFF | TGTGCCAGCAGTTTCACAGGGTCTGAAGCTTTCTTT | . | TRBJ1-1 | TRBV27 | .
CASSPSAGTNPTDTQYF | TGTGCCAGCAGTCCCTCCGCCGGGACTAACCCCACAGATACGCAGTATTTT | . | TRBJ2-3 | TRBV11-3 | TRBD2
CASTQGARVTEAFF | TGTGCCAGCACTCAGGGGGCGCGGGTAACTGAAGCTTTCTTT | . | TRBJ1-1 | TRBV27 | TRBD1
CASSSRYSGKMNTEAFF | TGTGCCAGCAGCTCTCGGTACTCGGGGAAAATGAACACTGAAGCTTTCTTT | . | TRBJ1-1 | TRBV7-9 | .
CASSQDRSGNTIYF | TGCGCCAGCAGCCAAGATCGGTCTGGAAACACCATATATTTT | . | TRBJ1-3 | TRBV4-3 | .
CASSLVGGGREQYF | TGTGCCAGCAGCTTAGTTGGGGGGGGGAGGGAGCAGTACTTC | . | TRBJ2-7 | TRBV7-8 | TRBD2
CASSWGTGFGYTF | TGTGCCAGCAGTTGGGGGACAGGCTTTGGCTACACCTTC | . | TRBJ1-2 | TRBV27 | TRBD1
CATRGAEQYF | TGCGCCACCCGAGGCGCCGAGCAGTACTTC | . | TRBJ2-7 | TRBV10-2 | .
CASNLDPIFPYEQYF | TGTGCCAGCAACCTAGACCCAATATTCCCCTACGAGCAGTACTTC | . | TRBJ2-7 | TRBV27 | .
CASSLRTGPGLWYF | TGTGCCAGCAGTCTACGGACAGGGCCCGGACTGTGGTACTTC | . | TRBJ2-5 | TRBV14 | TRBD1
CASSIGGRSEAFF | TGTGCCAGTAGTATAGGGGGCAGATCAGAAGCTTTCTTT | . | TRBJ1-1 | TRBV19 | .
CASSQGGQGDNYGYTF | TGCGCCAGCAGCCAAGGGGGACAGGGGGACAACTATGGCTACACCTTC | . | TRBJ1-2 | TRBV4-3 | TRBD1
CASSVGRGQDGYTF | TGTGCCAGCAGCGTAGGCAGGGGGCAGGATGGCTACACCTTC | few | TRBJ1-2 | TRBV9 | TRBD1
CASRSPGTENGYTF | TGTGCCAGCAGATCCCCCGGGACAGAAAATGGCTACACCTTC | once | TRBJ1-2 | TRBV6-6 | TRBD1
CASSSDRWAYEQYF | TGTGCCAGCAGCTCGGACAGGTGGGCCTACGAGCAGTACTTC | . | TRBJ2-7 | TRBV11-1 | TRBD1
CASSPDRARYEQYF | TGTGCCAGCAGTCCGGACAGGGCGCGCTACGAGCAGTACTTC | . | TRBJ2-7 | TRBV27 | TRBD1
CASSPGSGEQFF | TGTGCCAGCAGTCCAGGGTCGGGTGAGCAGTTCTTC | . | TRBJ2-1 | TRBV7-9 | .
CASSLGRGYNQPQHF | TGTGCCAGTAGTTTGGGCCGGGGGTATAATCAGCCCCAGCATTTT | . | TRBJ1-5 | TRBV19 | .
CASSQDRGRDTIYF | TGCGCCAGCAGCCAAGACCGGGGTAGAGACACCATATATTTT | . | TRBJ1-3 | TRBV4-1 | .
CASSESGNGYTF | TGTGCCAGCAGTGAATCAGGGAACGGCTACACCTTC | . | TRBJ1-2 | TRBV6-1 | .
CASSLDLTLGNTEAFF | TGTGCCAGCAGCTTAGATCTGACCCTAGGGAACACTGAAGCTTTCTTT | . | TRBJ1-1 | TRBV11-2 | .
CASSVDNRHDYEQYF | TGTGCCAGCAGCGTAGATAACAGGCATGACTACGAGCAGTACTTC | . | TRBJ2-7 | TRBV9 | .
CAWSTGQNTEAFF | TGTGCCTGGAGTACTGGACAGAACACTGAAGCTTTCTTT | . | TRBJ1-1 | TRBV30 | .
CASSQFYGYTF | TGTGCCAGTAGCCAATTCTATGGCTACACCTTC | . | TRBJ1-2 | TRBV19 | .
CASSDDRGNQPQHF | TGTGCCAGCAGCGATGACAGGGGAAATCAGCCCCAGCATTTT | . | TRBJ1-5 | TRBV2 | TRBD1
CAISEMGGTKIF | TGTGCCATCAGTGAGATGGGGGGGACTAAGATCTTC | . | TRBJ2-1 | TRBV10-3 | TRBD2
CASSEGGGRTDTQYF | TGTGCCAGCAGTGAAGGGGGGGGGCGCACAGATACGCAGTATTTT | . | TRBJ2-3 | TRBV6-1 | .
CSGGPGDIQYF | TGCAGCGGCGGGCCAGGGGACATTCAGTACTTC | . | TRBJ2-4 | TRBV29-1 | .
CASSLQGHSTYEQYF | TGTGCCAGTAGTCTCCAGGGGCATTCAACCTACGAGCAGTACTTC | . | TRBJ2-7 | TRBV19 | .
CASSSRGSTDTQYF | TGCGCCAGCAGCTCGCGGGGGAGCACAGATACGCAGTATTTT | . | TRBJ2-3 | TRBV5-1 | TRBD2
CAWSVSAIGNEQFF | TGTGCCTGGAGTGTATCCGCAATCGGCAATGAGCAGTTCTTC | . | TRBJ2-1 | TRBV30 | .
CASDRGGGELFF | TGTGCCAGCGACAGGGGAGGTGGGGAGCTGTTTTTT | . | TRBJ2-2 | TRBV2 | TRBD1
CASSHTRGASSGNTIYF | TGCGCCAGCAGCCACACACGAGGAGCGAGCTCTGGAAACACCATATATTTT | . | TRBJ1-3 | TRBV4-3 | .